The TCR beta chain described here comes from a study of T cell changes during pregnancy in multiple sclerosis. This table comes from immunoSEQ multiplex PCR, and its TCRdb copy is limited to in-frame clones, with some not included. The repertoire holds some 74,000 clones, with roughly 92% as singletons. The CDR3 spans 15 residues. The trim removed 4 bases at V and 2 bases at J, leaving 8 bases unmatched. Germline-derived CDR1 and CDR2 are SGHVS and FNYEAQ. The sample here was peripheral blood, taken after pregnancy. This TCR came from a female donor in good health, enrolled as a control in a pregnancy study. The chain links TRBV7-6 to TRBJ2-7, with 7 bases identical to TRBD1. CDR3 sequence (DNA): TGTGCCAGCAGCTCGACAGGGAATGGCGCCTACGAGCAGTACTTC. Its protein is CASSSTGNGAYEQYF.